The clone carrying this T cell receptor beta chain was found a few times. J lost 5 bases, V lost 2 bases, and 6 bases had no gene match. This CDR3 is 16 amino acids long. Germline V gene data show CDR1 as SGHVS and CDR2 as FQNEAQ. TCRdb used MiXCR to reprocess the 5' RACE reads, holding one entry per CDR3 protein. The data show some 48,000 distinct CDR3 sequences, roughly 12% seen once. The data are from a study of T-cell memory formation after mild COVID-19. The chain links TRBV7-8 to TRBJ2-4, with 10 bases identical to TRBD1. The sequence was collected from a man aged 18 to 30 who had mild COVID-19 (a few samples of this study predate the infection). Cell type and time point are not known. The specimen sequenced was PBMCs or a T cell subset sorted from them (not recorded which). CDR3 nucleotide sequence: TGTGCCAGCAGCTTAACTCATGGACAGGGGGAAAACATTCAGTACTTC. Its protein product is CASSLTHGQGENIQYF. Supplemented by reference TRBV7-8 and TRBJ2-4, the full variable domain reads GAGVSQSPRYKVAKRGQDVALRCDPISGHVSLFWYQQALGQGPEFLTYFQNEAQLDKSGLPSDRFFAERPEGSVSTLKIQRTQQEDSAVYLCASSLTHGQGENIQYFGAGTRLSVL.